This T cell receptor beta chain was obtained from a study of blood T cell repertoires in COVID-19 (TCRdb year 2020). For the study in its entirety: Collaborator samples came from the United States, Italy and Spain and covered acute and convalescent phases of COVID-19. Sample metadata almost always included a de-identified subject ID, COVID-19 status, age in years and sex. A freely available public database, intended as a resource for researchers studying the immune response to SARS-CoV-2, is where the repertoires were released. Samples were obtained from the ongoing ImmuneRACE study (first 160 participants) and from 1,254 subjects provided by 6 global collaborators. The material from the prospective study consisted of cDNA or gDNA derived from T cells, B-cell-depleted T cells, or PBMCs. Where HLA class I and class II types were available, the types were taken from metadata supplied by the sample provider, not from assay-based typing. Deeply sampled blood TCRbeta repertoires from subjects exposed to, actively infected with, or recovered from COVID-19 were included in the dataset. The research as a whole found: The amount of clinical and demographic metadata varied by source and participant and was provided uncurated.

CDR1 is given as SGHRS and CDR2 as YFSETQ, both from the germline V gene. The CDR3 covers 15 residues, taking in both the cysteine and the phenylalanine. Solely the CDR3 DNA is kept, with 45 bases framed from the first base. Here V drops 4 bases and J drops 8 bases, and the junction holds 5 bases not matched to any gene. The collaborating institutions used their own protocols to collect whole blood in K2EDTA tubes. For TCRbeta analysis, collaborator samples were shipped as frozen whole blood, as isolated PBMCs, or as DNA extracted from either sample type. TCRbeta CDR3 regions were amplified from genomic DNA using the immunoSEQ Assay, a bias-controlled multiplex PCR. In the paper's pipeline: The number of nucleated cells in each sample was estimated from the amplification of reference gene primers within the assay. To quantify the absolute abundance of each unique TCRbeta CDR3 rearrangement, sequence reads were collapsed and filtered. For each sample, productive Simpson clonality was calculated as the square root of Simpson's diversity index over productive rearrangements. TCRdb stores this immuneACCESS table with in-frame sequences only. Part of the clones is absent; in the studies checked, under half of the shortfall reflects unresolved V genes, and no reason is known for the rest. V and J calls plus clone size are reproduced from that table; the DNA served to infer D and trimming. The sample profile shows hundreds of thousands of clones; just over 85% of them were found once. Roughly 1.4% of the sample rests with the top ten.

Worth noting for this clone: Its antigen is unknown. No base quality values were provided; no much bigger clone lies one nucleotide off.

The rearrangement combines TRBV5-1 with TRBJ2-1; 14 of the junction bases match TRBD2. Sequencing used peripheral blood. The clonotype was recovered from a woman aged 30 to 39 with active or convalescent COVID-19. The CDR3 here reads CASSETSGGADEQFF. The DNA sequence is TGCGCCAGCAGCGAGACTAGCGGGGGGGCCGATGAGCAGTTCTTC.